The 20 T cell receptor beta chains presented below share a single source sample, sequenced in a study of metastatic and nonmetastatic thyroid tumors. MiXCR was used by TCRdb to re-call the PCR reads. The sample has approximately 13,000 clones, 33% seen once. Ahead of thyroid surgery, no patient had received treatment of any kind. Sequences were obtained from tumor tissue. All receptors derive from a male donor with papillary thyroid cancer or a benign thyroid nodule (not recorded which). Some clones in this sample may be carry-over from other donors' samples.

This clone has at least ten counts. The CDR3 is CASSVGAGTDTQYF. CDR3 in DNA: TGTGCCAGCAGCGTAGGGGCAGGCACAGATACGCAGTATTTT. V is TRBV9 and J is TRBJ2-3; D unclear. Germline CDR1 SGDLS, CDR2 YYNGEE. The CDR3 has 14 residues. V was cut by 0 bases and J by 1 base, with 6 bases left in between.

V gene TRBV7-2 combines with J gene TRBJ1-3; 8 nucleotides align to TRBD1. The CDR3 length is 19 residues. Trimming removed 0 bases from V and 0 bases from J; junction bases left unmatched: 10. Germline-derived CDR1 and CDR2 are SGHTA and FQGNSA. The DNA of the CDR3 is TGTGCCAGCAGCTTAGCGTTCCAGGGGGCGACTTCCTCTGGAAACACCATATATTTT. It encodes CASSLAFQGATSSGNTIYF. The entire variable domain, with the rest obtained from reference TRBV7-2 and TRBJ1-3, is as follows: GAGVSQSPSNKVTEKGKDVELRCDPISGHTALYWYRQSLGQGLEFLIYFQGNSAPDKSGLPSDRFSAERTGGSVSTLTIQRTQQEDSAVYLCASSLAFQGATSSGNTIYFGEGSWLTVV.

This clone was detected only a few times. This chain connects TRBV15 to TRBJ1-3; tentative D call: TRBD1 (6 bases). CDR1 and CDR2 from the germline V gene are LNHNV and YYDKDF (reference sequence). Between the trimmed V and J ends, which lost 5 bases and 1 base, there was a span of 12 bases. The CDR3 length is 15 residues. The CDR3 bases are TGTGCCACCAGCCGAAGCAGGGGTTCTGGAAACACCATATATTTT. Residues: CATSRSRGSGNTIYF.

Note on this clone: One end of the junction varies from germline; a read error may be responsible. The chain combines TRBV5-5 with TRBJ1-2; the D gene is possibly TRBD1 (6 bases). CDR3 size: 15 residues. Germline V gene lookup returns CDR1 SGHKS and CDR2 YYEKEE (reference sequence). The DNA of the CDR3 is TGTGCCAGCAGGTTGGGGGCCAGCTCTCCCCATGGCTACACCTTC. It encodes CASRLGASSPHGYTF.

J is TRBJ1-2 and V is TRBV7-9, with TRBD1 as a possible D gene (6 bases). Germline values: CDR1 SEHNR, CDR2 FQNEAQ (reference sequence). The germline V and J ends were trimmed by 4 bases and 6 bases, with 12 bases remaining between them. This CDR3 contains 13 residues. Written as DNA, the CDR3 is TGTGCCAGCAGCTCGAACGCAGGGGATGGCTACACCTTC. Protein product: CASSSNAGDGYTF. Full variable domain (rest looked up from reference TRBV7-9 and TRBJ1-2): DTGVSQNPRHKITKRGQNVTFRCDPISEHNRLYWYRQTLGQGPEFLTYFQNEAQLEKSRLLSDRFSAERPKGSFSTLEIQRTEQGDSAMYLCASSSNAGDGYTFGSGTRLTVV.

This clone came up a few times. This chain joins TRBV6-1 and TRBJ2-7; TRBD2 matches at 8 bases. The ends lost 4 bases at V and 3 bases at J; junction bases unmatched: 11. The CDR3 length is 16 residues. CDR1 is MNHNS, CDR2 SASEGT, per germline. The CDR3 is CASSAPGTRGGYEQYF. CDR3 DNA: TGTGCCAGCAGTGCACCGGGGACTAGAGGGGGCTACGAGCAGTACTTC.

The chain is built from TRBV18 and TRBJ1-6, with D perhaps matching TRBD1 (5 bases). CDR3 length: 15 residues. The germline V gene has CDR1 KGHSH and CDR2 LQKENI. The ends were cut back, 1 base at V and 7 bases at J, with 11 bases in the middle. For the CDR3, the DNA is TGTGCCAGCTCACCACTCCGGGACGAAAATTCACCCCTCCACTTT. It encodes CASSPLRDENSPLHF.

Only a few counts were recorded for this clone. V and J are TRBV5-1 and TRBJ2-5, with D perhaps matching TRBD1 or TRBD2 (5 bases each). The germline CDR1 and CDR2 sequences are SGHRS and YFSETQ. CDR3 length equals 15 residues. V was cut by 3 bases and J by 5 bases, with 17 bases left in between. The CDR3 nucleotides are TGCGCCAGCAGCTCGACTACTCCTTGGGGGGAGACCCAGTACTTC. Amino acid sequence: CASSSTTPWGETQYF.

This clone was observed a few times. The chain carries TRBV2 and TRBJ2-1; 8 bases match TRBD2. The CDR3 consists of 14 residues. The germline V gene has CDR1 SNHLY and CDR2 FYNNEI. V dropped 7 bases and J dropped 6; count of bases not matched to a gene: 8. CDR3 sequence (DNA): TGTGCCAGCACCGGGGGACTAGTGAGCAATGAGCAGTTCTTC. Its protein product is CASTGGLVSNEQFF.

This clone was seen a few times. V usage is TRBV5-1 and J usage is TRBJ2-5; tentative D call: TRBD2 (6 bases). This CDR3 has 15 amino acids. Germline V gives CDR1 SGHRS, CDR2 YFSETQ. Trimming removed 4 bases at V and 5 bases at J, with 18 bases between. CDR3 sequence reads: CASSGSFPGVETQYF. CDR3 sequence (DNA): TGCGCCAGCAGCGGGTCCTTTCCGGGGGTGGAGACCCAGTACTTC.

This clone was seen more than once but under ten times. The genes are TRBV6-4 and TRBJ2-1; 9 bases are shared with TRBD2. In germline, CDR1 is MRHNA, CDR2 SNTAGT. The CDR3 is 16 residues long. V gave up 7 bases and J gave up 7 bases; unmatched junction bases: 14. In nucleotides, the CDR3 is TGTGCCAGCACTGTAGGTGACAGCGGGGGGATGAATGAGCAGTTCTTC. Translation gives CASTVGDSGGMNEQFF.

V is TRBV6-5 and J is TRBJ2-7; perhaps TRBD1 as D (5 bases). In germline, CDR1 is MNHEY, CDR2 SVGAGI. This CDR3 is built from 13 residues. V gave up 4 bases and J gave up 2 bases, with 9 bases separating them. CDR3 bases: TGTGCCAGCAGTTTAGGGGTTACCTACGAGCAGTACTTC. As protein: CASSLGVTYEQYF.

This clone was picked up a small number of times. The J gene is TRBJ1-4, the V gene TRBV5-1; D is perhaps TRBD1 (5 bases). CDR3 size: 14 residues. Trimming pared 0 bases from V and 8 bases from J, leaving 11 bases between. Germline lookup yields CDR1 SGHRS and CDR2 YFSETQ. In nucleotides, the CDR3 is TGCGCCAGCAGCTTGGAGGGGAACGAAGAAAAACTGTTTTTT. Encoded protein: CASSLEGNEEKLFF.

The rearrangement joins TRBV6-1 to TRBJ1-5, with a weak D call TRBD1 (6 bases). Germline V gene data show CDR1 as MNHNS and CDR2 as SASEGT. This CDR3 has 14 amino acids. V lost 1 base and J 6 bases, leaving 10 bases between the germline ends. This chain's CDR3 is CASSEEGDIQPQHF. CDR3 nucleotide sequence: TGTGCCAGCAGTGAAGAGGGGGACATTCAGCCCCAGCATTTT.

V and J are TRBV4-2 and TRBJ2-5; no definite D call. Germline lookup yields CDR1 LGHNA and CDR2 YNFKEQ. The CDR3 contains 15 residues. Trimming left V 1 base short and J 4 bases short, with 13 bases between. The CDR3 DNA is TGTGCCAGCAGCCAAGCTTATGGTACTTCAGAGACCCAGTACTTC. Its protein is CASSQAYGTSETQYF.

This clone has a handful of counts. The chain is built from TRBV6-1 and TRBJ2-7; D is uncertain. Trimming pared 8 bases from V and 1 base from J, leaving 12 bases between. The CDR3 spans 13 residues. Germline V CDR1 and CDR2: MNHNS, SASEGT. CDR3 sequence: CASEPSWSYEQYF. The DNA of the CDR3 is TGTGCCAGCGAGCCCTCTTGGTCCTACGAGCAGTACTTC.

This clone was seen repeatedly, ten times or more. This chain joins TRBV7-9 and TRBJ2-2; D unclear. The CDR3 is 13 residues long. Looked up from germline, CDR1 is SEHNR and CDR2 is FQNEAQ (reference sequence). Trimming left V 5 bases short and J 4 bases short, with 8 bases between. The CDR3 loop reads CASSPQSTGELFF. CDR3 sequence (DNA): TGTGCCAGCAGCCCTCAAAGCACCGGGGAGCTGTTTTTT.

This chain links TRBV11-2 with TRBJ1-4; D gene ambiguous. Germline CDR1 and CDR2: SGHAT and FQNNGV. This CDR3 contains 14 residues. Trimming cost V 5 bases and J 3 bases, with 10 bases left between them. The DNA of the CDR3 is TGTGCCAGCAGCCCATCGCCCGCTAATGAAAAACTGTTTTTT. Protein sequence: CASSPSPANEKLFF.

This chain joins TRBV2 and TRBJ2-2; a possible D gene is TRBD1 (6 bases). The CDR3 is 15 amino acids. V shed 6 bases and J shed 1 base, with 12 bases lying between them. The germline gives CDR1 SNHLY, CDR2 FYNNEI. For the CDR3, the DNA is TGTGCCAGCAGGGACTCGGGACAGAACACCGGGGAGCTGTTTTTT. Translating it yields CASRDSGQNTGELFF.

This clone was counted at least ten times. This chain connects TRBV5-1 to TRBJ1-2; D gene ambiguous. V gave up 4 bases and J gave up 8 bases, with 15 bases separating them. The CDR3 runs to 13 residues. Looked up from germline, CDR1 is SGHRS and CDR2 is YFSETQ. In DNA form, the CDR3 reads TGCGCCAGCAGCACGGAGCCTTCGGAAGGCTACACCTTC. It codes for CASSTEPSEGYTF.